Here is one TCR beta chain with its context. These data are taken from a study of blood T cells in healthy people across ages. Germline V lookup: CDR1 MNHNY, CDR2 SVGAGI (reference sequence). V was clipped by 2 bases and J by 6 bases, with 10 bases between them. This CDR3 comprises 14 residues. With a J-beta primer mix and a sample-barcoded 5' primer, a second PCR ran roughly 6 to 12 cycles. With 12 random nucleotides, a template-switch adaptor tagged each individual cDNA molecule. MiXCR, applied by TCRdb to the 5' RACE reads, yields one record per CDR3 protein. The profile covers some 1.5 million distinct CDR3 sequences, with 28% appearing a single time and 6.5% to 8.5% taken by the ten largest. They isolated at least 6 million PBMCs from each sample.

The TCR was taken from a woman aged 25 to 39 in good health. This chain joins TRBV6-6 and TRBJ2-2, with D possibly matching TRBD1 (5 bases). Sequencing was performed on blood. The CDR3 DNA sequence: TGTGCCAGCAGTTACCAGGGATGCGCCGGGGAGCTGTTTTTT. This codes for CASSYQGCAGELFF.